This entry lists 29 T cell receptor beta chains sequenced from one sample in a study of OX40 agonist ivuxolimab in advanced cancers. Sequencing was performed with immunoSEQ multiplex PCR; in TCRdb, only in-frame clones are kept and a portion is missing. The table shows tens of thousands of clones, with more than 70% occurring only once. The source material was CD4+ or CD8+ T cells sorted from blood, sampled in a trial of the OX40 agonist ivuxolimab. These receptors all come from an adult with an advanced solid tumor such as melanoma, head and neck, liver or kidney cancer.

This clone was seen more than once but under ten times. V is TRBV19 and J is TRBJ2-3; TRBD1 matches 7 bases. V dropped 4 bases and J dropped 3; count of bases not matched to a gene: 10. This CDR3 has 16 amino acids. In germline, CDR1 is LNHDA, CDR2 SQIVND (reference sequence). The CDR3 DNA reads TGTGCCAGTAGTACATCGGGACAGTGGATAACAGATACGCAGTATTTT. Protein: CASSTSGQWITDTQYF.

The chain joins TRBV27 to TRBJ2-5; D is unclear. The CDR3 covers 14 residues. Trimming stripped 4 bases from V and 0 bases from J, with 9 bases between. Per the germline V gene, CDR1 is MNHEY and CDR2 is SMNVEV (reference sequence). The CDR3 bases are TGTGCCAGCAGTTATAAGGCGTACCAAGAGACCCAGTACTTC. Protein sequence: CASSYKAYQETQYF.

This chain links TRBV6-1 with TRBJ2-7, with 9 nucleotides matching TRBD2. Unmatched junction bases numbered 7, after V lost 6 bases and J lost 4 bases. CDR1 and CDR2 from the germline V gene are MNHNS and SASEGT. CDR3 length: 14 residues. The CDR3 reads CASSLTSGSYEQYF. For the CDR3, the DNA is TGTGCCAGCAGCTTAACTAGCGGGTCTTACGAGCAGTACTTC.

The rearrangement links TRBV6-6 to TRBJ2-7; 7 positions match TRBD2. This CDR3 comprises 11 residues. Germline CDR1 and CDR2: MNHNY and SVGAGI (reference sequence). The V and J ends lost 2 bases and 11 bases, in that order; junction bases with no gene match: 3. The DNA of the CDR3 is TGTGCCAGCAGTTACCAAGGGAGGGAGTACTTC. The encoded protein is CASSYQGREYF.

The chain combines TRBV30 with TRBJ2-5, with TRBD2 matching over 7 bases. The CDR3 extends over 14 amino acids. Trimming at V came to 0 bases and at J to 2 bases, leaving 3 bases not matched to a gene. Germline CDR1 is GTSNPN and CDR2 is SVGIG (reference sequence). CDR3 bases: TGTGCCTGGAGTGTACCGGGACTACAAGAGACCCAGTACTTC. It codes for CAWSVPGLQETQYF.

V usage is TRBV11-2 and J usage is TRBJ2-7; a weak D match, TRBD2 (7 bases). The germline V gene encodes CDR1 SGHAT and CDR2 FQNNGV. The V end lost 2 bases, the J end lost 1 base, and 18 bases lay between the germline ends. The CDR3 has 17 amino acids. The CDR3 DNA reads TGTGCCAGCAGCTTACCCCTCTACGGGGGGCTTTCCTACGAGCAGTACTTC. Translation gives CASSLPLYGGLSYEQYF.

V usage is TRBV9 and J usage is TRBJ2-5; a weak D match, TRBD1 (6 bases). The CDR3 loop spans 15 amino acids. The germline V gene has CDR1 SGDLS and CDR2 YYNGEE. V was cut by 3 bases and J by 1 base, with 13 bases left in between. The CDR3, as DNA: TGTGCCAGCAGCGCCCTGTTAGGGGGCCAAGAGACCCAGTACTTC. Translating it yields CASSALLGGQETQYF.

The chain links TRBV7-9 to TRBJ2-2; D is ambiguous. Germline V gene sequence: CDR1 SEHNR, CDR2 FQNEAQ (reference sequence). V was trimmed by 5 bases and J by 1 base, leaving 5 bases between them. The CDR3 has 13 residues. In nucleotides, the CDR3 is TGTGCCAGCAGCCAGCAGAACACCGGGGAGCTGTTTTTT. Encoded protein: CASSQQNTGELFF.

This rearrangement joins TRBV11-2 to TRBJ2-1; 9 positions match TRBD1. In germline, CDR1 is SGHAT, CDR2 FQNNGV. CDR3 size: 15 residues. The J segment lost 5 bases and the V segment lost 5 bases, leaving 7 bases of the junction unmatched. DNA for the CDR3: TGTGCCAGCAGCCTCCGGGACAGGGCTCACAATGAGCAGTTCTTC. As protein: CASSLRDRAHNEQFF.

The chain recombines TRBV13 with TRBJ2-1; TRBD1 agrees at 7 bases. The CDR3 has 17 amino acids. V was clipped by 5 bases and J by 0 bases; unmatched bases: 10. The germline V gene encodes CDR1 PRHDT and CDR2 FYEKMQ (reference sequence). CDR3 nucleotide sequence: TGTGCCAGCAGCCGACTATCTGCAGGGGGCTCCTACAATGAGCAGTTCTTC. It translates to CASSRLSAGGSYNEQFF. The full variable domain, in which reference TRBV13 and TRBJ2-1 provide the parts outside the CDR3, is AAGVIQSPRHLIKEKRETATLKCYPIPRHDTVYWYQQGPGQDPQFLISFYEKMQSDKGSIPDRFSAQQFSDYHSELNMSSLELGDSALYFCASSRLSAGGSYNEQFFGPGTRLTVL.

V gene TRBV25-1 combines with J gene TRBJ2-4, with D possibly being TRBD2 (5 bases). CDR1 and CDR2 (germline): MGHDK, SYGVNS. The ends were cut back, 4 bases at V and 0 bases at J, with 10 bases in the middle. The CDR3 consists of 15 residues. CDR3 DNA: TGTGCCAGCAGTGCCCAGCGGCTAGCCAAAAACATTCAGTACTTC. Protein: CASSAQRLAKNIQYF.

The chain uses TRBV6-1 and TRBJ1-4; 8 nucleotides line up with TRBD1. Germline loops: CDR1 MNHNS, CDR2 SASEGT. The junction had 5 bases not matched to a gene; V was cut back by 6 bases and J by 8 bases. The CDR3 loop spans 13 amino acids. The CDR3 DNA follows: TGTGCCAGCAGAGGACAGGGAAGCGAAAAACTGTTTTTT. This translates into CASRGQGSEKLFF.

Remarks on this clone: A read error may produce the germline difference seen at one junction end. This chain connects TRBV6-1 to TRBJ2-3, with 8 bases lining up with TRBD2. CDR1 and CDR2 (germline): MNHNS, SASEGT. This CDR3 contains 11 residues. This chain's CDR3 is CASSSGTRPIF. For the CDR3, the DNA is TGTGCCAGCAGCTCCGGGACTAGACCGATTTTT.

The rearrangement uses TRBV28 and TRBJ1-2; no firm D call. Trimming removed 1 base from V and 2 bases from J, with 14 bases in between. Per the germline V gene, CDR1 is MDHEN and CDR2 is SYDVKM. The CDR3 covers 16 residues. The CDR3 region is CASSLLGQSGNYGYTF. Here the CDR3 DNA reads TGTGCCAGCAGTTTATTAGGTCAGTCCGGGAACTATGGCTACACCTTC.

The rearrangement uses TRBV29-1 and TRBJ2-3; no definite D call. Trimming removed 7 bases at V and 1 base at J, with 15 bases between. CDR1 SQVTM and CDR2 ANQGSEA come from the germline V gene. The CDR3 is made up of 14 amino acids. The CDR3 DNA sequence: TGCAGCGCCAATATAGGGTTCGGCACAGATACGCAGTATTTT. Protein: CSANIGFGTDTQYF.

The DNA of the CDR3 is TGTGCCAGCAACGTCCATAACCGGAACACTGAAGCTTTCTTT. It codes for CASNVHNRNTEAFF. This rearrangement joins TRBV11-2 to TRBJ1-1; D ambiguous. V was pared by 7 bases and J by 1 base, with 13 bases between. From germline, CDR1 is SGHAT and CDR2 FQNNGV. The CDR3 length is 14 residues.

CDR3 in amino acids: CASSATGERAYEQYF. CDR3 sequence (DNA): TGTGCCAGCAGCGCCACAGGGGAACGGGCCTACGAGCAGTACTTC. This rearrangement joins TRBV2 to TRBJ2-7, with TRBD1 identical over 7 bases. The CDR3 length is 15 residues. With V trimmed by 6 bases and J by 2 bases, 10 bases remained unmatched. Germline CDR1 SNHLY, CDR2 FYNNEI.

The chain recombines TRBV9 with TRBJ2-3; D remains ambiguous. The CDR3 sequence is 14 residues long. Germline CDR1 SGDLS, CDR2 YYNGEE. Trimming cost V 0 bases and J 5 bases, with 10 bases left between them. CDR3 amino acids: CASSVEAARDTQYF. The CDR3 DNA reads as TGTGCCAGCAGCGTAGAGGCAGCTAGAGATACGCAGTATTTT.

This CDR3 is CASSLASGFPGGYTF. In DNA form, the CDR3 reads TGCGCCAGCAGCTTGGCCTCAGGGTTTCCAGGTGGCTACACCTTC. The chain employs TRBV5-1 and TRBJ1-2, with D possibly matching TRBD1 (5 bases). In germline, CDR1 is SGHRS, CDR2 YFSETQ. V was cut by 0 bases and J by 7 bases, with 16 bases left in between. This CDR3 region has 15 residues.

Note on this clone: One junction end does not reproduce the germline sequence, and a read error may be involved. V gene TRBV7-7 combines with J gene TRBJ2-2, with 11 bases fitting TRBD1. From germline, CDR1 is SSHAT and CDR2 FNYEAQ (reference sequence). CDR3 length: 15 residues. DNA for the CDR3: TGTGCTAGCAGCCTCCGGACAGGGGGCAACGGGGAGCTGTTTTTT. This codes for CASSLRTGGNGELFF.

The chain joins TRBV6-6 to TRBJ1-2; D unresolved. This CDR3 has 14 residues. Germline lookup yields CDR1 MNHNY and CDR2 SVGAGI (reference sequence). Trimming took 6 bases from V and 5 from J, leaving 16 bases between them. The CDR3 DNA reads as TGTGCCAGCAGAGCCGGGTCGCTTTTATATGGCTACACCTTC. It specifies CASRAGSLLYGYTF.

The chain has TRBV7-3 and TRBJ2-3; 7 bases are shared with TRBD2. Germline-derived CDR1 and CDR2 are SGHTA and FQGTGA. The CDR3 is 18 residues long. The V and J ends lost 0 bases and 0 bases, in that order; junction bases with no gene match: 9. The CDR3 here is CASSLTGSGKTSTDTQYF. DNA of the CDR3: TGTGCCAGCAGCTTAACGGGAAGCGGGAAGACAAGCACAGATACGCAGTATTTT.

This sequence joins TRBV11-2 and TRBJ1-6, with 8 bases aligning to TRBD1. Trimming at V came to 4 bases and at J to 10 bases, leaving 9 bases not matched to a gene. The CDR3 is 15 residues long. Germline assignment: CDR1 SGHAT and CDR2 FQNNGV. CDR3 coding DNA: TGTGCCAGCAGCTCCCTACAGGGGGACGGGTCACCCCTCCACTTT. Translated: CASSSLQGDGSPLHF.

This chain links TRBV7-9 with TRBJ1-1, with D possibly being TRBD1 (6 bases). This CDR3 region has 15 residues. V dropped 0 bases and J dropped 0 bases, with 8 bases sitting between them. The germline V gene has CDR1 SEHNR and CDR2 FQNEAQ (reference sequence). CDR3 DNA: TGTGCCAGCAGCTTAGCGAGGGGGTTGAACACTGAAGCTTTCTTT. It specifies CASSLARGLNTEAFF.

This rearrangement joins TRBV6-5 to TRBJ1-6; D is perhaps TRBD1 (5 bases). Trimming removed 7 bases from V and 10 bases from J, with 14 bases in between. The CDR3 is 13 amino acids. CDR1 is MNHEY and CDR2 is SVGAGI in the germline V gene. The CDR3 loop is CASTGGRGSPLHF. CDR3 bases: TGTGCCAGCACCGGCGGGAGGGGATCACCCCTCCACTTT.

The chain couples TRBV7-2 to TRBJ2-5, with D perhaps matching TRBD2 (6 bases). CDR3 size: 15 residues. V gave up 4 bases and J gave up 5 bases, with 17 bases separating them. In germline, CDR1 is SGHTA, CDR2 FQGNSA. CDR3 sequence reads: CASSSSFLARETQYF. CDR3 nucleotides: TGTGCCAGCAGCTCAAGTTTCCTAGCGCGGGAGACCCAGTACTTC. The full variable domain, rest sourced from reference TRBV7-2 and TRBJ2-5, is GAGVSQSPSNKVTEKGKDVELRCDPISGHTALYWYRQSLGQGLEFLIYFQGNSAPDKSGLPSDRFSAERTGGSVSTLTIQRTQQEDSAVYLCASSSSFLARETQYFGPGTRLLVL.

The chain employs TRBV11-2 and TRBJ2-7, with D unresolved. Germline loops: CDR1 SGHAT, CDR2 FQNNGV. The CDR3 has 12 residues. The ends were cut back, 1 base at V and 4 bases at J, with 5 bases in the middle. The CDR3, as DNA: TGTGCCAGCAGCTTAGGAACTTACGAGCAGTACTTC. As protein: CASSLGTYEQYF.

The chain joins TRBV27 to TRBJ1-2; TRBD1 agrees at 8 bases. This CDR3 is built from 14 residues. Germline loops: CDR1 MNHEY, CDR2 SMNVEV (reference sequence). The J segment lost 2 bases and the V segment lost 8 bases, leaving 7 bases of the junction unmatched. The CDR3 is CASAPGGANYGYTF. Here the CDR3 DNA reads TGTGCCAGCGCCCCAGGGGGCGCAAACTATGGCTACACCTTC.

This chain links TRBV27 with TRBJ1-6, with 9 positions matching TRBD1. Looked up from germline, CDR1 is MNHEY and CDR2 is SMNVEV (reference sequence). V lost 6 bases, J lost 7 bases, and 7 bases stayed unmatched. CDR3 size: 15 residues. CDR3 in DNA: TGTGCCAGCAGCGCACTGACAGGGGGGAATTCACCCCTCCACTTT. It encodes CASSALTGGNSPLHF.